These T cell receptor beta chains were read from a single sample in a study of cytomegalovirus exposure and HLA in healthy donors. Using immunoSEQ multiplex PCR, the repertoire was profiled, and TCRdb retains in-frame clones only, with some absent. The sample lists 100,000 to 150,000 clones, roughly 72% occurring once. The specimen sequenced was PBMCs. The receptor set was obtained from a male donor in good health and CMV-seronegative. Both conserved end residues are part of each CDR3.

V	CDR3
TRBV7-6	CASSFPGGGMSGELFF
TRBV28	CASSAGQTYGYTF
TRBV6-4	CASSPPGTDTQYF
TRBV4-2	CASSQEGQGAVTFF
TRBV7-9	CASSLTGQGGELFF
TRBV28	CASSLQGIVNTEAFF
TRBV7-9	CASSLYDISSGNTIYF
TRBV29-1	CSVEDLKFPEGANVLTF
TRBV30	CAWRFPGLAGGPNEQFF
TRBV4-2	CASSQDEWGKPQHF
TRBV5-8	CASSLGGPGGKTGYTF
TRBV4-3	CASSQAWRSSGNTIYF
TRBV9	CASSSTGAYGYTF
TRBV27	CASSFGLGGYNEQFF
TRBV6-1	CATNPGRGRVTEAFF
TRBV7-6	CASSRNPTGDHGQYF